This TCR beta chain was recorded in a study of CD8 T cells in ankylosing spondylitis. This clonotype was observed a handful of times. Using quantitative 5'-RACE with molecular barcodes, the authors made TCR beta libraries. TCRdb reprocessed the 5' RACE reads via MiXCR and lists one record per CDR3 protein. The sample contains under 250,000 distinct CDR3 sequences, about 11% of which appear only once. The ends were cut back, 6 bases at V and 5 bases at J, with 14 bases in the middle. Germline CDR1 and CDR2: SGHRS and YFSETQ. This CDR3 comprises 13 residues. V gene TRBV5-1 combines with J gene TRBJ2-5; D possibly corresponds to TRBD1 (6 bases). Material: blood, either unsorted or a sorted T cell fraction (not recorded which). The TCR originated in a male donor with ankylosing spondylitis or in good health (not recorded which). CDR3 sequence reads: CASTQGTGETQYF. DNA of the CDR3: TGCGCCAGCACCCAGGGGACCGGGGAGACCCAGTACTTC. The complete variable domain, with remaining parts taken from reference TRBV5-1 and TRBJ2-5, reads KAGVTQTPRYLIKTRGQQVTLSCSPISGHRSVSWYQQTPGQGLQFLFEYFSETQRNKGNFPGRFSGRQFSNSRSEMNVSTLELGDSALYLCASTQGTGETQYFGPGTRLLVL.